The table lists the clone carrying this T cell receptor beta chain with a count of one. What it recognizes is unknown. The source of the sample is a study of lymphopenia after photon versus proton radiotherapy. This CDR3 has 15 amino acids. With 2 bases clipped from V and 7 bases from J, the junction kept 7 bases outside the gene matches. Per germline, CDR1 MNHEY and CDR2 SVGAGI. General study findings and limits: Proton therapy kept repertoires fairly stable, unlike photons, which gained effector/memory cells. After lymphocyte nadir, photon-treated repertoires showed oligoclonal expansion, especially CD8+ Temra.

Clones were read by immunoSEQ multiplex PCR, and TCRdb kept only the in-frame ones, dropping some. The sample yields over 55,000 clones, 75% to 90% seen once. The sample consisted of peripheral blood, taken from a patient treated with proton-based radiotherapy. V gene TRBV6-5 combines with J gene TRBJ1-4; 7 positions match TRBD1. The sequence was obtained from a man at least 80 years old with esophageal cancer. In DNA, the CDR3 is TGTGCCAGCAGTTACACGACAGGGTTGACTGAAAAACTGTTTTTT. Protein: CASSYTTGLTEKLFF.